This T cell receptor (beta chain) was documented in a study of blood T cell repertoires in COVID-19. Assay used: immunoSEQ multiplex PCR; TCRdb lists only in-frame clones, some missing. The sample yields 120,000 to 150,000 clones, roughly 90% seen once. Germline V gene sequence: CDR1 MNHEY, CDR2 SVGEGT. V lost 4 bases, J lost 1 base, and 11 bases lay in between. The CDR3 has 14 amino acids. The TCR originated in a human donor in a cohort sampled during active COVID-19. The sample was peripheral blood. The chain combines TRBV6-2 or TRBV6-3 with TRBJ2-7; weak D call: TRBD2 (5 bases). CDR3 sequence reads: CASSFDGGSYEQYF. The CDR3 DNA follows: TGTGCCAGCAGTTTTGATGGCGGGTCCTACGAGCAGTACTTC.